This entry lists 23 T cell receptor beta chains sequenced from one sample in a study of blood T cell repertoires in COVID-19. Clones were sequenced by immunoSEQ multiplex PCR, and TCRdb holds only the in-frame ones, with some missing. The sample holds approximately 230,000 clones; 70% to 85% are singletons and the top ten take around 16%. The specimen was PBMCs or T cells enriched from blood (not recorded which). These receptors originate from a man in his forties or fifties who had recovered from COVID-19.

In the case of this clone: The CDR3 carries no conserved terminal phenylalanine or tryptophan, so it likely arises from a read error. The chain recombines TRBV6-5 with TRBJ1-2; the D gene is possibly TRBD1 (6 bases). In germline, CDR1 is MNHEY, CDR2 SVGAGI. This CDR3 has 14 amino acids. Trimming took off 2 bases at V and 2 bases at J, with 9 bases between the two ends. DNA for the CDR3: TGTGCCAGCAGTTACCTTACAGGGAACTATGGCTACACCGGA. Its protein product is CASSYLTGNYGYTG.

This clone has a single count. V usage is TRBV7-2 and J usage is TRBJ2-3; D perhaps matches TRBD2 (5 bases). The CDR3 is 13 amino acids. V dropped 5 bases and J dropped 15 bases, with 21 bases sitting between them. CDR1 and CDR2 from the germline V gene are SGHTA and FQGNSA. The CDR3 region is CASSQPGPRGSYF. CDR3 nucleotides: TGTGCCAGCAGCCAACCGGGCCCCCGGGGATCTTATTTT.

This clone came up a few times. The chain employs TRBV27 and TRBJ1-1; D unresolved. The CDR3 sequence is 13 residues long. CDR1 MNHEY and CDR2 SMNVEV come from the germline V gene (reference sequence). Trimming removed 6 bases at V and 3 bases at J, with 11 bases between. The CDR3 DNA follows: TGTGCCAGCAGCCTGAACGGGGACACTGAAGCTTTCTTT. Its protein is CASSLNGDTEAFF.

The chain recombines TRBV29-1 with TRBJ1-5; 8 bases map to TRBD1. With 7 bases clipped from V and 2 bases from J, the junction kept 10 bases outside the gene matches. The germline gives CDR1 SQVTM, CDR2 ANQGSEA. This CDR3 is built from 15 residues. The CDR3 reads CSAGSQGGGNQPQHF. The CDR3 region has the DNA TGCAGCGCCGGGTCACAGGGGGGTGGCAATCAGCCCCAGCATTTT.

The gene calls are TRBV5-1 and TRBJ1-2, with 9 bases matching TRBD1. CDR3 length: 14 amino acids. Germline CDR1 reads SGHRS; CDR2 reads YFSETQ. V dropped 0 bases and J dropped 3; count of bases not matched to a gene: 0. This CDR3 is CASSLGDRDYGYTF. CDR3 coding DNA: TGCGCCAGCAGCTTGGGGGACAGGGACTATGGCTACACCTTC.

The chain recombines TRBV9 with TRBJ2-2; 9 bases align to TRBD2. V shed 5 bases and J 4 bases; nucleotides not matched to a gene: 9. The V gene's germline CDR1 is SGDLS and CDR2 YYNGEE. The CDR3 has 16 amino acids. The chain's CDR3 is CASSDWREGPTGELFF. The CDR3 nucleotides are TGTGCCAGCAGTGATTGGCGGGAGGGCCCCACCGGGGAGCTGTTTTTT.

V gene TRBV6-5 combines with J gene TRBJ2-1; unclear D gene. V was trimmed by 5 bases and J by 6 bases, leaving 17 bases between them. Germline-derived CDR1 and CDR2 are MNHEY and SVGAGI. CDR3 length equals 15 residues. The CDR3 DNA reads as TGTGCCAGCAGTCTGTTGCCTCAGGTTGGCAATGAGCAGTTCTTC. Translating gives CASSLLPQVGNEQFF.

The V gene is TRBV6-1, the J gene TRBJ1-2; D unresolved. Per the germline V gene, CDR1 is MNHNS and CDR2 is SASEGT. The CDR3 totals 13 residues. The V end was cut by 0 bases, the J end by 5 bases, with 7 bases between. The CDR3 protein is CASSEALRYGYTF. The DNA of the CDR3 is TGTGCCAGCAGTGAAGCATTGCGTTATGGCTACACCTTC.

This clone was seen at least ten times. As DNA, the CDR3 is TGTGCCAGCAGTGCGGGACAGGGGGCAGATACGCAGTATTTT. Its protein is CASSAGQGADTQYF. The rearrangement uses TRBV6-4 and TRBJ2-3, with 11 positions matching TRBD1. The V gene's germline CDR1 is MRHNA and CDR2 SNTAGT. V shed 4 bases, J shed 4 bases, and the junction held 1 base outside the gene matches. The CDR3 covers 14 residues.

This chain connects TRBV28 to TRBJ1-1; D might be TRBD1 (5 bases). V was clipped by 5 bases and J by 0 bases, with 16 bases between them. There are 16 residues in the CDR3. The germline gives CDR1 MDHEN, CDR2 SYDVKM. The CDR3 region is CASSRGLRELNTEAFF. The DNA of the CDR3 is TGTGCCAGCAGTCGGGGACTCCGGGAGTTGAACACTGAAGCTTTCTTT.

The chain employs TRBV4-1 and TRBJ1-4; maybe TRBD1 (5 bases). Trimming took 4 bases from V and 2 from J, leaving 8 bases between them. CDR1 is MGHRA, CDR2 YSYEKL, per germline. The CDR3 totals 14 residues. CDR3 bases: TGCGCCAGCAGCCCGACAGCTACTAATGAAAAACTGTTTTTT. It encodes CASSPTATNEKLFF.

This clone was detected only a few times. The gene calls are TRBV5-1 and TRBJ2-5; D unresolved. Per germline, CDR1 SGHRS and CDR2 YFSETQ. V was cut by 4 bases and J by 2 bases, with 6 bases left in between. The CDR3 runs to 12 residues. The CDR3 DNA is TGCGCCAGCAGCGACTTGCAAGAGACCCAGTACTTC. Amino acids: CASSDLQETQYF.

This chain joins TRBV25-1 and TRBJ2-7, with TRBD1 identical over 7 bases. Germline lookup yields CDR1 MGHDK and CDR2 SYGVNS. V lost 5 bases, J lost 2 bases, and 12 bases stayed unmatched. The CDR3 extends over 16 amino acids. DNA for the CDR3: TGTGCCAGCAGTCAGGAATCCGGGACAGTTACCTACGAGCAGTACTTC. It translates to CASSQESGTVTYEQYF.

The chain recombines TRBV27 with TRBJ1-4; 7 nucleotides match TRBD1. The CDR3 runs 14 residues. Unmatched junction bases numbered 5, after V lost 4 bases and J lost 6 bases. Germline V gene sequence: CDR1 MNHEY, CDR2 SMNVEV (reference sequence). CDR3 protein: CASSWTTGHEKLFF. CDR3 DNA sequence: TGTGCCAGCAGTTGGACGACAGGGCATGAAAAACTGTTTTTT.

This chain uses TRBV10-1 with TRBJ1-1; maybe TRBD1 (5 bases). The CDR3 length is 14 residues. V was trimmed by 6 bases and J by 3 bases, leaving 14 bases between them. Germline assignment: CDR1 WNHNN and CDR2 SYGVQD (reference sequence). CDR3 loop: CASSQTRGDTEAFF. CDR3 coding DNA: TGCGCCAGCAGCCAAACCCGGGGGGACACTGAAGCTTTCTTT.

This clone came up a few times. The chain uses TRBV19 and TRBJ2-1; a possible D gene is TRBD1 (5 bases). Trimming pared 4 bases from V and 4 bases from J, leaving 17 bases between. The CDR3 contains 16 residues. Germline V CDR1 and CDR2: LNHDA, SQIVND (reference sequence). The CDR3 protein is CASSKGFSSPYNEQFF. DNA of the CDR3: TGTGCCAGTAGTAAGGGGTTCTCGTCCCCTTACAATGAGCAGTTCTTC.

The V and J genes are TRBV27 and TRBJ1-2; D ambiguous. The germline V gene encodes CDR1 MNHEY and CDR2 SMNVEV (reference sequence). The CDR3 totals 13 residues. Trimming took 3 bases from V and 2 from J, leaving 7 bases between them. The CDR3 sequence is CASSFYSNYGYTF. DNA of the CDR3: TGTGCCAGCAGTTTCTACAGCAACTATGGCTACACCTTC.

This sequence joins TRBV28 and TRBJ1-2, with D perhaps matching TRBD1 (5 bases). This CDR3 has 13 amino acids. CDR1 MDHEN and CDR2 SYDVKM come from the germline V gene. Trimming pared 6 bases from V and 5 bases from J, leaving 13 bases between. CDR3 sequence reads: CASSLSGIYGYTF. The CDR3 DNA reads as TGTGCCAGCAGCCTCTCAGGGATTTATGGCTACACCTTC.

The chain recombines TRBV5-1 with TRBJ2-1; tentatively, D is TRBD1 (7 bases). Trimming stripped 6 bases from V and 8 bases from J, with 12 bases between. CDR1 and CDR2 (germline): SGHRS, YFSETQ. The CDR3 is 12 amino acids. CDR3 sequence: CASKTGRYEQFF. The CDR3 DNA sequence: TGCGCCAGCAAGACAGGGAGGTATGAGCAGTTCTTC.

The rearrangement uses TRBV6-5 and TRBJ1-5; 8 positions agree with TRBD1. V dropped 2 bases and J dropped 3; count of bases not matched to a gene: 3. Germline CDR1 reads MNHEY; CDR2 reads SVGAGI. The CDR3 loop spans 15 amino acids. As DNA, the CDR3 is TGTGCCAGCAGTTACAACAGGGGGTACAATCAGCCCCAGCATTTT. Its protein is CASSYNRGYNQPQHF.

The chain links TRBV4-1 to TRBJ1-3, with 7 bases aligning to TRBD1. The CDR3 runs 15 residues. The V segment lost 4 bases and the J segment 3 bases; nucleotides outside the gene matches: 6. Germline loops: CDR1 MGHRA, CDR2 YSYEKL. The CDR3: CASSLTGTVGNTIYF. The CDR3 DNA is TGCGCCAGCAGCCTGACGGGGACAGTTGGAAACACCATATATTTT.

This clone appeared a few times. V is TRBV7-8 and J is TRBJ2-7; maybe TRBD2 (6 bases). The V and J ends lost 1 base and 6 bases respectively, with 13 bases between them. The V gene's germline CDR1 is SGHVS and CDR2 FQNEAQ. The CDR3 length is 14 residues. DNA of the CDR3: TGTGCCAGCAGCTTAGGACGCTTCGGGGGCGAGCAGTACTTC. It codes for CASSLGRFGGEQYF.

The V gene is TRBV7-6, the J gene TRBJ2-3, with 8 bases aligning to TRBD1. The V and J ends lost 5 bases and 3 bases, in that order; junction bases with no gene match: 7. CDR3 length: 15 amino acids. The germline V gene has CDR1 SGHVS and CDR2 FNYEAQ. Here the CDR3 DNA reads TGTGCCAGCAGCACCTGGACAGGGAAGACAGATACGCAGTATTTT. Protein sequence: CASSTWTGKTDTQYF.